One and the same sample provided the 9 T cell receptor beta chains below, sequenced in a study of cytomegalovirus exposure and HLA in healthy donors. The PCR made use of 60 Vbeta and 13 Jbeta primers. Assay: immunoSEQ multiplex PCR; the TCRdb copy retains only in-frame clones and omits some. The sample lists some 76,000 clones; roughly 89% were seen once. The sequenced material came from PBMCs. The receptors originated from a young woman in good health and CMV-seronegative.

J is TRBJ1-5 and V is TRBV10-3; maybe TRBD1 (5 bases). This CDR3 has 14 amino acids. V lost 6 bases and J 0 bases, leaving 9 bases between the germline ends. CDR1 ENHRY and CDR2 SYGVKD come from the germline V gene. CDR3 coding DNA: TGTGCCATCAGCGCAGGGTTTAGCAATCAGCCCCAGCATTTT. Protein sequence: CAISAGFSNQPQHF.

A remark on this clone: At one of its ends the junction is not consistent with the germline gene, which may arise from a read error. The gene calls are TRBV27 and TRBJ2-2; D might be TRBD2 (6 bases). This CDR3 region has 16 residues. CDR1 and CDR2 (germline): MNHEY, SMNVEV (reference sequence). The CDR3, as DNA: TGTGCCAGCAGTTTATCCTGGGGACTTACCACCGCGGAGCTGTTTTTT. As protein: CASSLSWGLTTAELFF.

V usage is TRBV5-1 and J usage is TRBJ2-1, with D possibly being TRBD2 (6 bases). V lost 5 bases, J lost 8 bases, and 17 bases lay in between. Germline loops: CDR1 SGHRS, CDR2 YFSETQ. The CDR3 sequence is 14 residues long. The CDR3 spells CASRLGTSSHEQFF. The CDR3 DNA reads TGCGCCAGCAGGCTGGGAACTAGCAGCCATGAGCAGTTCTTC.

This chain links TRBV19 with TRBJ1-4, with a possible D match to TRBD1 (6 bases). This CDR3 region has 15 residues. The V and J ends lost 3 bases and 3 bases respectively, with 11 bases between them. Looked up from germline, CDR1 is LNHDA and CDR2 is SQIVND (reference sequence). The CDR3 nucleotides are TGTGCCAGTAGTATTCAGGGGATGGCTAATGAAAAACTGTTTTTT. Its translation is CASSIQGMANEKLFF.

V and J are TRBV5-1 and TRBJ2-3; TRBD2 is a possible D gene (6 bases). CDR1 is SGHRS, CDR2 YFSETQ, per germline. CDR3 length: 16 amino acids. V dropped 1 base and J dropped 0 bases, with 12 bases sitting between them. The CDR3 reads CASSLFPGTSTDTQYF. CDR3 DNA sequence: TGCGCCAGCAGCTTGTTTCCGGGGACTAGCACAGATACGCAGTATTTT.

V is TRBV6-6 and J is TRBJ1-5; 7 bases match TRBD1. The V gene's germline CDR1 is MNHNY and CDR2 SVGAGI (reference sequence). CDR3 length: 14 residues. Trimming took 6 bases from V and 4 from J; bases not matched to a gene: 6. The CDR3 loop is CASSRDRENQPQHF. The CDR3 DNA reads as TGTGCCAGCAGCCGCGACAGGGAGAATCAGCCCCAGCATTTT.

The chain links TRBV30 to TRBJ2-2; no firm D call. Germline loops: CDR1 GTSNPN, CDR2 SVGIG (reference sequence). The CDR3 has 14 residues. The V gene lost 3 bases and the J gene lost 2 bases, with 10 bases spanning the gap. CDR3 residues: CAWSANFNTGELFF. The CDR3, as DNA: TGTGCCTGGAGCGCCAACTTCAACACCGGGGAGCTGTTTTTT.

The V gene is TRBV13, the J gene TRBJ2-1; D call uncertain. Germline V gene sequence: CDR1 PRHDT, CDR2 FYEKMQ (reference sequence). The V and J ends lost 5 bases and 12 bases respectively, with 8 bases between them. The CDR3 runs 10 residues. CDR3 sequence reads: CASSPRRQFF. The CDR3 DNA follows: TGTGCCAGCAGCCCGCGGCGGCAGTTCTTC.

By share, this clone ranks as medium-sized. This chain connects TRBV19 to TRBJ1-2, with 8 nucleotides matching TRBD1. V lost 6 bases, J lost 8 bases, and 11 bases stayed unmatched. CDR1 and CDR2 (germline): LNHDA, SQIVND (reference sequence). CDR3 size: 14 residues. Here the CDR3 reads CASSRQGKGWGYTF. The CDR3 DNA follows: TGTGCCAGTAGCCGACAGGGGAAAGGTTGGGGCTACACCTTC. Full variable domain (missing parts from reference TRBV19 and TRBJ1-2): DGGITQSPKYLFRKEGQNVTLSCEQNLNHDAMYWYRQDPGQGLRLIYYSQIVNDFQKGDIAEGYSVSREKKESFPLTVTSAQKNPTAFYLCASSRQGKGWGYTFGSGTRLTVV.